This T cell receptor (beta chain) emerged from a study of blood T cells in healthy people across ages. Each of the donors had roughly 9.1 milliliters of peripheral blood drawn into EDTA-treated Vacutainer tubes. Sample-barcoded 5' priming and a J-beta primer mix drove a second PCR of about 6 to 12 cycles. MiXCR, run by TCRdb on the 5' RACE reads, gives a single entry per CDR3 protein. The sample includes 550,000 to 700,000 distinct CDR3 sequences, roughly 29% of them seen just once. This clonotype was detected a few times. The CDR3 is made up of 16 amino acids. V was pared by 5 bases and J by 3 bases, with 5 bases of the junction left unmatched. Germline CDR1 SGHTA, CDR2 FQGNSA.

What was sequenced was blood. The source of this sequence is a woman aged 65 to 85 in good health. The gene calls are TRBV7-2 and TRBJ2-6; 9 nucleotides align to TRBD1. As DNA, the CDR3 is TGTGCCAGCAGCGCACAGGGGGCAAGTGGGGCCAACGTCCTGACTTTC. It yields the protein CASSAQGASGANVLTF.